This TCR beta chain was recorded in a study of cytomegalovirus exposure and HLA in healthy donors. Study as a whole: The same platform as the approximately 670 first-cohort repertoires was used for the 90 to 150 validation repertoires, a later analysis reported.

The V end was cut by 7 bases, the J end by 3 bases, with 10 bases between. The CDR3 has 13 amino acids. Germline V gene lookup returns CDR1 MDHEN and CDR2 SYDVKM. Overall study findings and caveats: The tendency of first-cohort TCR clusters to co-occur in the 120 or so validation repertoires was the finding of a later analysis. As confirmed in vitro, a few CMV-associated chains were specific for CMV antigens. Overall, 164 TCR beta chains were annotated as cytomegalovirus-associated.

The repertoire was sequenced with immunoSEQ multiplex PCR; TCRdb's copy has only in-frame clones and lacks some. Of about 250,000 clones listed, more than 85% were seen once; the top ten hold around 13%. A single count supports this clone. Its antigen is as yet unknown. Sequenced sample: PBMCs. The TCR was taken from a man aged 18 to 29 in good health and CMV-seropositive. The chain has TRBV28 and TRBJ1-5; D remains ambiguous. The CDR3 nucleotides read TGTGCCAGCATGCGGTCGGTCAATCAGCCCCAGCATTTT. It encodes CASMRSVNQPQHF. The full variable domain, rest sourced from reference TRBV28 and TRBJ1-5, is DVKVTQSSRYLVKRTGEKVFLECVQDMDHENMFWYRQDPGLGLRLIYFSYDVKMKEKGDIPEGYSVSREKKERFSLILESASTNQTSMYLCASMRSVNQPQHFGDGTRLSIL.